A single sample gave rise to the 3 T cell receptor beta chains below, sequenced in a study of blood T cell repertoires in COVID-19. Repertoires were generated with immunoSEQ multiplex PCR, while TCRdb's copy carries only in-frame clones and drops some. The table includes over 80,000 clones, nearly 90% detected once. The sequencing input was peripheral blood. The receptor set was obtained from a man between 65 and 79 years old with acute or convalescent COVID-19.

The chain carries TRBV11-2 and TRBJ1-6; D is undetermined. Trimming pared 5 bases from V and 5 bases from J, leaving 16 bases between. This CDR3 comprises 16 residues. The germline CDR1 and CDR2 sequences are SGHAT and FQNNGV. The CDR3 is CASSPLLRKDNSPLHF. In DNA form, the CDR3 reads TGTGCCAGCAGCCCACTATTGCGGAAAGATAATTCACCCCTCCACTTT.

The chain uses TRBV9 and TRBJ2-2; D may be TRBD2 (6 bases). Per germline, CDR1 SGDLS and CDR2 YYNGEE. V was clipped by 4 bases and J by 5 bases, with 15 bases between them. The CDR3 sequence is 15 residues long. In DNA form, the CDR3 reads TGTGCCAGCAGCCGGGACTTAGGGGTAACCGGGGAGCTGTTTTTT. Its protein product is CASSRDLGVTGELFF.

The gene calls are TRBV5-1 and TRBJ2-1, with D perhaps TRBD1 (5 bases). With 4 bases removed from V and 4 bases from J, the gap between germline ends came to 12 bases. Germline loops: CDR1 SGHRS, CDR2 YFSETQ. The CDR3 has 14 amino acids. CDR3 region: CASSPHDRYNEQFF. Written as DNA, the CDR3 is TGCGCCAGCAGCCCTCATGACAGATACAATGAGCAGTTCTTC.